This TCR beta chain was captured in a study of a mutant IDH1 vaccine in newly diagnosed glioma. Time point meaning: week 5, during vaccination. Every single dose of the vaccine, 300 ug of mutant IDH1 20-mer peptide, came with topical imiquimod. The germline V gene encodes CDR1 MGHRA and CDR2 YSYEKL. The V segment lost 5 bases and the J segment 4 bases; nucleotides outside the gene matches: 10. The CDR3 sequence is 15 residues long. With regard to this clone: The antigen remains undetermined.

Measured with immunoSEQ multiplex PCR; TCRdb has only the in-frame clones, and not every one. This table holds roughly 11,000 clones, around 87% found once. The specimen comprised PBMCs, sampled from a glioma patient whose treatment included an IDH1 peptide vaccine. This chain links TRBV4-1 with TRBJ1-2, with 7 bases identical to TRBD1. The source of this sequence is a woman in her thirties or forties with glioma. Some clones in this sample may be carry-over from other donors' samples. The CDR3 nucleotides are TGCGCCAGCAGCGCAACAGGGGCCACGGGCTATGGCTACACCTTC. The encoded protein is CASSATGATGYGYTF.